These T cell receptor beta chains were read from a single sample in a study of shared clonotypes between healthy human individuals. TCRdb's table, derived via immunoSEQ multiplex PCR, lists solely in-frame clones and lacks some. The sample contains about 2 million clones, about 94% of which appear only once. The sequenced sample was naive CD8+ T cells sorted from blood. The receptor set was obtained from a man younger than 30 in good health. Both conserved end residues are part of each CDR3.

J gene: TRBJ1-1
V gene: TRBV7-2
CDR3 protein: CASSFRGGAEAFF

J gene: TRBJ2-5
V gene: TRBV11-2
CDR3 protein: CASSLELTFGETQYF

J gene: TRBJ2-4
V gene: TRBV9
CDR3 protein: CASMGGENIQYF

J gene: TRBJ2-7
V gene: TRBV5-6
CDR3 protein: CASSLETGSYEQYF

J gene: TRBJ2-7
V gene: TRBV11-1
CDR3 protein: CASAWEGGYEQYF

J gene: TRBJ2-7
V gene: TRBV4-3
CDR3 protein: CASSQWAGTYEQYF

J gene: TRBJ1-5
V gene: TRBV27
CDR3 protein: CASSSTSQTVGNQPQHF

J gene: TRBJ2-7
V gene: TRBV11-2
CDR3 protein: CASSFGWAEQYF

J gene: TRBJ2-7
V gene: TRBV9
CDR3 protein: CASSVASGNEQYF

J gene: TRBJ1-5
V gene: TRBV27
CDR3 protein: CASSLAGGAGNQPQHF

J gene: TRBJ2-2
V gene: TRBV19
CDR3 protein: CASSLRVSVPNTGELFF

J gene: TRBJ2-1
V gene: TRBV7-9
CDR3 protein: CASSPRLAGTYNEQFF

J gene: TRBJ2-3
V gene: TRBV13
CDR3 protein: CASSLGLAASTDTQYF

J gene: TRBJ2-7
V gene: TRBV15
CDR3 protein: CATSRDRAGSSYEQYF

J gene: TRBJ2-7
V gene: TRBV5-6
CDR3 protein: CASSLKRTHGEQYF

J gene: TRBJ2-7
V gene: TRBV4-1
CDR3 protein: CASSQEMTYEQYF

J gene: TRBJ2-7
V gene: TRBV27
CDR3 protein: CASSFSPGAYEQYF

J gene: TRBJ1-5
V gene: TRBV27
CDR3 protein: CASSPIATAGAHQPQHF

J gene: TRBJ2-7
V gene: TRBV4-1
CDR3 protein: CASSQDGNSYEQYF

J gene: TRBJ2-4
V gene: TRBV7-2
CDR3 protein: CASSPLEHLEKNIQYF

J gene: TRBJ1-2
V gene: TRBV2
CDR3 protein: CASSEGKINYGYTF